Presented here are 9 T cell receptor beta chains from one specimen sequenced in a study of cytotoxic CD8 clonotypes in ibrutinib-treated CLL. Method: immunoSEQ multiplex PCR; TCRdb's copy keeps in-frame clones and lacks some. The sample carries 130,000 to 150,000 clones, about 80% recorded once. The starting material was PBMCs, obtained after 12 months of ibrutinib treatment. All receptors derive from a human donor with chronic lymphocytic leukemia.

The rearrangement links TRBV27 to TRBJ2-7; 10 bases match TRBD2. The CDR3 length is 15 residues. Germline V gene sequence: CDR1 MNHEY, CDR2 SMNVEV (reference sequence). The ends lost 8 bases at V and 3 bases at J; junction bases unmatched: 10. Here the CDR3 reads CASRSPLAGVYEQYF. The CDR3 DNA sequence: TGTGCCAGCCGCTCCCCGCTAGCGGGAGTCTACGAGCAGTACTTC.

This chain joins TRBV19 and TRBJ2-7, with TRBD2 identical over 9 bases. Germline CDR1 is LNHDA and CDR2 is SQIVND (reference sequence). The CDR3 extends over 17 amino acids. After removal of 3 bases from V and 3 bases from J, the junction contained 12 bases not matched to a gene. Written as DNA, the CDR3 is TGTGCCAGTAGTATTGTAGGGCTAGCGGGACGAAACTACGAGCAGTACTTC. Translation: CASSIVGLAGRNYEQYF. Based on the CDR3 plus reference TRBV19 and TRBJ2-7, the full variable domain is DGGITQSPKYLFRKEGQNVTLSCEQNLNHDAMYWYRQDPGQGLRLIYYSQIVNDFQKGDIAEGYSVSREKKESFPLTVTSAQKNPTAFYLCASSIVGLAGRNYEQYFGPGTRLTVT.

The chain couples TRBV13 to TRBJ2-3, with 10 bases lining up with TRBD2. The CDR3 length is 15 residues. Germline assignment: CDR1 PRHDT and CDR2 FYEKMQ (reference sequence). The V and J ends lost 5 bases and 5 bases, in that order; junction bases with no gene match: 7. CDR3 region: CASSQIAGGKDTQYF. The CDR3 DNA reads TGTGCCAGCAGCCAAATAGCGGGAGGTAAAGATACGCAGTATTTT.

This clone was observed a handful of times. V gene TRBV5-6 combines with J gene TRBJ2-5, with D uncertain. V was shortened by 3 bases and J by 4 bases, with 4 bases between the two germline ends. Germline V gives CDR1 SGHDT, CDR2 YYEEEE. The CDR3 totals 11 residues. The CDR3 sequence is CASSYRETQYF. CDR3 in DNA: TGTGCCAGCAGCTACAGAGAGACCCAGTACTTC.

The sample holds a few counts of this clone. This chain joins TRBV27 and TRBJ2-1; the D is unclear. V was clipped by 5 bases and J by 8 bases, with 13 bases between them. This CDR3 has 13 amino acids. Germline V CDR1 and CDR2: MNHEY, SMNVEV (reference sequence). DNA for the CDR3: TGTGCCAGCAGTAGTCGGAACGAGTATGAGCAGTTCTTC. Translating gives CASSSRNEYEQFF.

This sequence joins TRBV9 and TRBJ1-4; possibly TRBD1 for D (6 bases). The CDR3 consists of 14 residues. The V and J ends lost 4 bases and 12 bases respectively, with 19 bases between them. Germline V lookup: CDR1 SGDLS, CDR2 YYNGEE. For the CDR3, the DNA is TGTGCCAGCAGCCAAACAGGGATGGGTCGGGAACTGTTTTTT. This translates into CASSQTGMGRELFF.

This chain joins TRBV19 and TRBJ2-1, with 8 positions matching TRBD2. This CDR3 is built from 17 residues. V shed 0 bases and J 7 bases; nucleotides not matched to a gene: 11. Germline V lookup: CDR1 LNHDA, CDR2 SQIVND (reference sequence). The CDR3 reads CASSIDGLAGWTNEQFF. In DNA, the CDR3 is TGTGCCAGTAGTATAGATGGACTAGCAGGTTGGACGAATGAGCAGTTCTTC.

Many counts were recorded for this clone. The CDR3 sequence: CASSGQSAQETQYF. The CDR3 coding sequence is TGTGCCAGCAGTGGACAGTCTGCCCAAGAGACCCAGTACTTC. This chain joins TRBV6-6 and TRBJ2-5; perhaps TRBD1 as D (6 bases). This CDR3 is 14 amino acids long. In germline, CDR1 is MNHNY, CDR2 SVGAGI (reference sequence). Trimming shortened V by 5 bases and J by 1 base, and 11 bases separated the two germline ends.

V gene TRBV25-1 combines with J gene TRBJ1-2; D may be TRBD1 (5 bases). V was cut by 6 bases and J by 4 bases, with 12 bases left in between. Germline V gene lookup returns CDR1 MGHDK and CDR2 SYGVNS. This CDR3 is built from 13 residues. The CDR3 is CASSVGTRYGYTF. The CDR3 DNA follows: TGTGCCAGCAGCGTCGGGACCCGCTATGGCTACACCTTC.